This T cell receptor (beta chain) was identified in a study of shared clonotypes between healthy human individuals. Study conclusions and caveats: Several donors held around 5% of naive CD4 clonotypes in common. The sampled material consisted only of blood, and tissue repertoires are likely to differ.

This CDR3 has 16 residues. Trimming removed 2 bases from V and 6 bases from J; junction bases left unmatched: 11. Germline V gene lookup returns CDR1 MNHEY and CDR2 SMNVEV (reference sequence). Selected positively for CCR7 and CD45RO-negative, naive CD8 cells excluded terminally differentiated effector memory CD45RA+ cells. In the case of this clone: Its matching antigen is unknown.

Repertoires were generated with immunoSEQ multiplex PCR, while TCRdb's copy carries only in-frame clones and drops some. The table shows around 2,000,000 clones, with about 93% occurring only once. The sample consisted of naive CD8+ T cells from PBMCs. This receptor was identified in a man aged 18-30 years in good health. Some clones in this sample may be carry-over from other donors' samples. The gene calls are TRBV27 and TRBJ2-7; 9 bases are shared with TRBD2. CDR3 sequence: CASSLGYGREGGEQYF. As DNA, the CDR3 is TGTGCCAGCAGTTTAGGATACGGGCGGGAGGGAGGCGAGCAGTACTTC.